The present TCR beta chain was sequenced within a study of Graves' ophthalmopathy and Graves' hyperthyroidism. The CDR3 has 14 residues. In germline, CDR1 is SNHLY, CDR2 FYNNEI. Trimming cost V 6 bases and J 3 bases, with 12 bases left between them. Amplifying from RNA transcripts, the study obtained TCR beta CDR3 regions. First-round RT-PCR with HTBI primers preceded a second-round multiplex PCR. MiXCR was run by TCRdb on the multiplex PCR reads, yielding one entry per CDR3 protein. The sample includes some 250,000 distinct CDR3 sequences, around 50% of them seen just once. A duration under 3 months, NOSPECS ≥4, CAS ≥3 and moderate-to-severe activity characterized the donors with ophthalmopathy. Out of around 9.4 ml of fresh peripheral blood, PBMCs were obtained.

The chain has TRBV2 and TRBJ1-5; no reliable D call. The sample comprised peripheral blood. The sequence was obtained from an adult man with Graves' ophthalmopathy. As DNA, the CDR3 is TGTGCCAGCAGGGCGGAAACGGCCAATCAGCCCCAGCATTTT. This translates into CASRAETANQPQHF.